These 23 T cell receptor beta chains came from one sample sequenced in a study of blood T cell repertoires in COVID-19. Clones were read by immunoSEQ multiplex PCR, and TCRdb kept only the in-frame ones, dropping some. The sample holds some 350,000 clones, over 70% seen once. The source material was peripheral blood. The receptors originated from a woman aged 45-65 years with COVID-19, enrolled during active disease.

The CDR3 sequence is CASSLLADDYNEQFF. The CDR3 nucleotides read TGTGCCAGCAGCTTACTAGCGGACGACTACAATGAGCAGTTCTTC. This chain joins TRBV7-9 and TRBJ2-1; 7 nucleotides line up with TRBD2. Trimming took 2 bases from V and 3 from J; bases not matched to a gene: 4. This CDR3 has 15 amino acids. Germline V gives CDR1 SEHNR, CDR2 FQNEAQ (reference sequence).

The chain uses TRBV7-8 and TRBJ1-1; the match to TRBD1 covers 8 bases. Germline V gene sequence: CDR1 SGHVS, CDR2 FQNEAQ. With V trimmed by 5 bases and J by 8 bases, 7 bases remained unmatched. The CDR3 has 13 residues. This chain's CDR3 is CASSRWDRPEAFF. The CDR3 nucleotides read TGTGCCAGCAGCCGATGGGACAGGCCAGAAGCTTTCTTT.

The chain joins TRBV12-3 or TRBV12-4 to TRBJ1-1, with unresolved D. The CDR3 runs 11 residues. Trimming pared 8 bases from V and 6 bases from J, leaving 10 bases between. This CDR3 is CASSTISEAFF. The CDR3 DNA is TGTGCCAGCTCGACTATATCTGAAGCTTTCTTT.

V and J are TRBV14 and TRBJ1-1; D remains unclear. The CDR3 is 16 amino acids. The germline CDR1 and CDR2 sequences are SGHDN and FVKESK. Trimming pared 4 bases from V and 11 bases from J, leaving 26 bases between. This CDR3 reads CASSPNPDGRLGRAFF. The CDR3 nucleotides are TGTGCCAGCAGCCCCAACCCAGACGGGCGCTTGGGGAGGGCTTTCTTT. Complete variable domain (other parts from reference TRBV14 and TRBJ1-1): EAGVTQFPSHSVIEKGQTVTLRCDPISGHDNLYWYRRVMGKEIKFLLHFVKESKQDESGMPNNRFLAERTGGTYSTLKVQPAELEDSGVYFCASSPNPDGRLGRAFFGQGTRLTVV.

The chain uses TRBV18 and TRBJ1-2, with 10 positions matching TRBD1. This CDR3 region has 15 residues. CDR1 and CDR2 from the germline V gene are KGHSH and LQKENI. Losses at the gene ends were 2 bases for V and 5 bases for J; bases not matched to a gene: 5. Here the CDR3 reads CASSPITGQGYGYTF. Here the CDR3 DNA reads TGTGCCAGCTCACCAATTACGGGACAGGGGTATGGCTACACCTTC.

This clone was detected only once. V and J are TRBV11-2 and TRBJ2-6; possible D gene TRBD2, 6 bases. The CDR3 is 15 amino acids. V was cut by 2 bases and J by 4 bases, with 9 bases left in between. CDR1 and CDR2 from the germline V gene are SGHAT and FQNNGV. The CDR3 is CASSLSGGGANVLTF. The CDR3 bases are TGTGCCAGCAGCTTATCTGGAGGGGGGGCCAACGTCCTGACTTTC.

The gene calls are TRBV4-2 and TRBJ2-1; 10 bases align to TRBD2. Looked up from germline, CDR1 is LGHNA and CDR2 is YNFKEQ. The CDR3 loop spans 17 amino acids. Trimming removed 6 bases from V and 7 bases from J; junction bases left unmatched: 15. As DNA, the CDR3 is TGTGCCAGCAGTCCATGGCTTCAAGCGGGAGGGAAGAATGAGCAGTTCTTC. Residues: CASSPWLQAGGKNEQFF.

The V call is TRBV11-3, the J call TRBJ2-5; D not resolved. V lost 3 bases and J 5 bases, leaving 7 bases between the germline ends. Germline CDR1 SGHNT, CDR2 YENEEA. The CDR3 is 12 residues long. CDR3 nucleotides: TGTGCCAGCAGCTTGACTGGGGAGACCCAGTACTTC. This sequence encodes CASSLTGETQYF.

The chain carries TRBV7-9 and TRBJ2-2; D might be TRBD1 (5 bases). Trimming shortened V by 0 bases and J by 0 bases, and 5 bases separated the two germline ends. The CDR3 has 15 residues. Germline CDR1 reads SEHNR; CDR2 reads FQNEAQ (reference sequence). The CDR3 loop reads CASSLAGPNTGELFF. CDR3 DNA: TGTGCCAGCAGCTTAGCGGGGCCGAACACCGGGGAGCTGTTTTTT.

In its sample, this clone was seen a few times. The chain carries TRBV5-1 and TRBJ1-1, with TRBD1 matching 8 bases. The length of the CDR3 is 15 residues. J lost 5 bases, V lost 1 base, and 7 bases had no gene match. CDR1 and CDR2 (germline): SGHRS, YFSETQ. The CDR3, as DNA: TGCGCCAGCAGCTTGATCGGACAGGGTCTAACTGAAGCTTTCTTT. Translation gives CASSLIGQGLTEAFF.

This chain connects TRBV6-5 to TRBJ1-2; 7 nucleotides agree with TRBD1. The germline gives CDR1 MNHEY, CDR2 SVGAGI. This CDR3 comprises 13 residues. Trimming cost V 6 bases and J 2 bases; bases outside gene matches: 3. CDR3 residues: CASRMGQNYGYTF. In DNA, the CDR3 is TGTGCCAGCAGAATGGGACAGAACTATGGCTACACCTTC.

The chain uses TRBV7-2 and TRBJ1-5; D might be TRBD1 (6 bases). Trimming removed 1 base from V and 3 bases from J, with 13 bases in between. The CDR3 has 16 residues. The V gene's germline CDR1 is SGHTA and CDR2 FQGNSA. CDR3 amino acids: CASSLEGQGINQPQHF. CDR3 bases: TGTGCCAGCAGCTTAGAAGGCCAGGGGATCAATCAGCCCCAGCATTTT.

The gene calls are TRBV19 and TRBJ2-2, with a tentative D call TRBD2 (6 bases). Germline V lookup: CDR1 LNHDA, CDR2 SQIVND (reference sequence). V lost 8 bases and J lost 7, with 11 bases in between. The CDR3 consists of 12 residues. The CDR3 spells CASRGYGGELFF. The CDR3 bases are TGTGCCAGTCGGGGGTACGGCGGGGAGCTGTTTTTT.

V is TRBV11-2 and J is TRBJ2-3, with D tentatively TRBD2 (6 bases). The CDR3 runs 12 residues. With 8 bases removed from V and 1 base from J, the gap between germline ends came to 7 bases. Germline-derived CDR1 and CDR2 are SGHAT and FQNNGV. The CDR3 coding sequence is TGTGCCAGCGGGACTGGCACAGATACGCAGTATTTT. Translated: CASGTGTDTQYF.

The rearrangement links TRBV5-1 to TRBJ1-1, with D tentatively TRBD1 (6 bases). Trimming left V 2 bases short and J 5 bases short, with 13 bases between. This CDR3 region has 14 residues. Per germline, CDR1 SGHRS and CDR2 YFSETQ. The CDR3 region has the DNA TGCGCCAGCAGCTTTCAGACAGGTTCGACTGAAGCTTTCTTT. This gives the protein CASSFQTGSTEAFF.

This clone was observed a handful of times. This rearrangement joins TRBV6-5 to TRBJ1-5, with TRBD1 identical over 7 bases. This CDR3 has 14 residues. Germline assignment: CDR1 MNHEY and CDR2 SVGAGI. Germline trimming cut 6 bases from V and 4 bases from J; bases unmatched to any gene: 6. CDR3: CASRGQLGNQPQHF. As DNA, the CDR3 is TGTGCCAGCAGGGGACAGTTGGGAAATCAGCCCCAGCATTTT.

This chain uses TRBV18 with TRBJ2-5; D is uncertain. There are 14 residues in the CDR3. Germline V gene data show CDR1 as KGHSH and CDR2 as LQKENI. The ends were cut back, 0 bases at V and 1 base at J, with 6 bases in the middle. CDR3: CASSPPQFQETQYF. DNA of the CDR3: TGTGCCAGCTCACCACCGCAGTTCCAAGAGACCCAGTACTTC.

The J gene is TRBJ2-1, the V gene TRBV5-1; D is perhaps TRBD2 (6 bases). The CDR3 covers 18 residues. The germline V gene encodes CDR1 SGHRS and CDR2 YFSETQ. Deletions cut 0 bases from V and 0 bases from J, with 16 bases between. CDR3 amino acids: CASSLESRGGSSYNEQFF. CDR3 coding DNA: TGCGCCAGCAGCTTGGAATCGCGGGGTGGGAGCTCCTACAATGAGCAGTTCTTC.

V is TRBV16 and J is TRBJ2-3, with 14 bases identical to TRBD2. Looked up from germline, CDR1 is KGHSY and CDR2 is FQNENV. Trimming cost V 3 bases and J 5 bases; bases outside gene matches: 4. The CDR3 sequence is 16 residues long. The CDR3 coding sequence is TGTGCCAGCAGCCAGCCGGGACTAGCGGGAGTAGATACGCAGTATTTT. Protein sequence: CASSQPGLAGVDTQYF.

This clone was seen just once. The rearrangement links TRBV2 to TRBJ2-5, with D perhaps TRBD1 (6 bases). This CDR3 is built from 15 residues. Trimming removed 10 bases at V and 5 bases at J, with 23 bases between. Germline V CDR1 and CDR2: SNHLY, FYNNEI. Here the CDR3 reads CATYSRQGLMETQYF. In DNA, the CDR3 is TGTGCCACCTATAGTCGTCAGGGGCTTATGGAGACCCAGTACTTC.

This rearrangement joins TRBV3-1 (or the pseudogene TRBV3-2) to TRBJ1-2; possible D gene TRBD1, 6 bases. With 4 bases removed from V and 4 bases from J, the gap between germline ends came to 10 bases. Germline values: CDR1 LGHDT, CDR2 YNNKEL (reference sequence). This CDR3 is built from 13 residues. The CDR3, as DNA: TGTGCCAGCAGCCCTCAACAGGGCTATGGCTACACCTTC. Translated, it gives CASSPQQGYGYTF.

The V and J genes are TRBV24-1 and TRBJ2-2, with D possibly TRBD1 on 5 matching bases. V was shortened by 6 bases and J by 5 bases, with 12 bases between the two germline ends. This CDR3 has 14 residues. Germline CDR1 and CDR2: KGHDR and SFDVKD. Here the CDR3 reads CATSTRVVTGELFF. The CDR3 coding sequence is TGTGCCACCAGTACCAGGGTGGTGACCGGGGAGCTGTTTTTT.

The chain employs TRBV5-4 and TRBJ2-5; 9 positions agree with TRBD1. Germline V lookup: CDR1 SGHNT, CDR2 YYREEE (reference sequence). After removal of 2 bases from V and 2 bases from J, the junction contained 4 bases not matched to a gene. CDR3 length: 15 amino acids. The CDR3 DNA reads as TGTGCCAGCAGCTTTCGACAGGGGGTTCAAGAGACCCAGTACTTC. Residues: CASSFRQGVQETQYF.